What follows are 7 T cell receptor beta chains derived from one specimen sequenced in a study of control samples from healthy donors and cancer patients. Produced via immunoSEQ multiplex PCR; TCRdb's table is partial and in-frame only. The sample records some 110,000 clones, around 82% being singletons. The sample taken for sequencing was blood. The receptors were sampled from a woman between 50 and 59 years old in good health.

CDR3 amino acids: CASRLRPGELFF. The DNA for the CDR3 is TGTGCCAGCAGGCTCCGACCCGGGGAGCTGTTTTTT. The gene calls are TRBV28 and TRBJ2-2, with D hard to call. Looked up from germline, CDR1 is MDHEN and CDR2 is SYDVKM. V lost 6 bases to trimming and J lost 6 bases, with 8 bases between them. The CDR3 totals 12 residues.

V usage is TRBV10-3 and J usage is TRBJ2-7; 8 bases are shared with TRBD2. V was pared by 9 bases and J by 4 bases, with 11 bases of the junction left unmatched. This CDR3 is 14 amino acids long. Germline CDR1 reads ENHRY; CDR2 reads SYGVKD. The DNA for the CDR3 is TGTGCCATTTCTATAAGCGGGGGATCTTACGAGCAGTACTTC. This codes for CAISISGGSYEQYF.

The V call is TRBV7-3, the J call TRBJ2-7; D assignment may be TRBD1 or TRBD2 (5 bases each). Trimming left V 2 bases short and J 6 bases short, with 17 bases between. CDR3 length equals 15 residues. The germline gives CDR1 SGHTA, CDR2 FQGTGA. CDR3 protein: CASSLWAGTTGEQYF. In nucleotides, the CDR3 is TGTGCCAGCAGCTTATGGGCTGGGACCACGGGCGAGCAGTACTTC.

This chain uses TRBV20-1 with TRBJ2-1; D ambiguous. The germline CDR1 and CDR2 sequences are DFQATT and SNEGSKA (reference sequence). Trimming left V 0 bases short and J 6 bases short, with 0 bases between. There are 10 residues in the CDR3. CDR3 region: CSARDNEQFF. CDR3 nucleotides: TGCAGTGCTAGAGACAATGAGCAGTTCTTC.

The chain has TRBV6-5 and TRBJ2-3, with D perhaps TRBD1 (6 bases). Germline loops: CDR1 MNHEY, CDR2 SVGAGI. V lost 3 bases to trimming and J lost 7 bases, with 8 bases between them. This CDR3 region has 12 residues. The CDR3 loop is CASSYQGNTQYF. For the CDR3, the DNA is TGTGCCAGCAGTTATCAGGGGAATACGCAGTATTTT.

This sequence joins TRBV7-9 and TRBJ2-1; 13 bases fit TRBD2. Germline CDR1 is SEHNR and CDR2 is FQNEAQ (reference sequence). The CDR3 has 16 residues. Trimming removed 2 bases from V and 7 bases from J; junction bases left unmatched: 5. DNA for the CDR3: TGTGCCAGCAGCTTATCCTCGGGACTAGCGGGGAATGAGCAGTTCTTC. Translating it yields CASSLSSGLAGNEQFF.

The chain has TRBV6-2 or TRBV6-3 and TRBJ2-1, with 10 bases that match TRBD2. V lost 2 bases to trimming and J lost 8 bases; unmatched junction nucleotides: 6. Germline V lookup: CDR1 MNHEY, CDR2 SVGEGT. The CDR3 has 15 residues. The CDR3 coding sequence is TGTGCCAGCAGTTACAGAGCGGGGGGGCAGGATGAGCAGTTCTTC. This gives the protein CASSYRAGGQDEQFF.